Shown below are 23 T cell receptor beta chains from a single sample sequenced in a study of graft-versus-host responses after intestinal transplantation. Here immunoSEQ multiplex PCR was the method, and the copy in TCRdb shows in-frame clones only, minus some. The sample records under 20,000 clones, around 86% being singletons. This sample comprised PBMCs, obtained roughly 32 weeks after intestinal transplant. The receptors shown here come from a human patient who received an intestinal transplant, so some T cells may come from the graft donor.

The J gene is TRBJ1-2, the V gene TRBV15, with D tentatively TRBD1 (6 bases). This CDR3 contains 15 residues. Germline V gene lookup returns CDR1 LNHNV and CDR2 YYDKDF (reference sequence). Trimming pared 3 bases from V and 1 base from J, leaving 12 bases between. This CDR3 is CATSSLSGDNYGYTF. Here the CDR3 DNA reads TGTGCCACCAGCAGTCTCTCAGGGGATAACTATGGCTACACCTTC.

This clone has just one count. This rearrangement joins TRBV7-9 to TRBJ2-7; D might be TRBD1 or TRBD2, each matching 5 bases. This CDR3 has 13 amino acids. The germline CDR1 and CDR2 sequences are SEHNR and FQNEAQ (reference sequence). V gave up 5 bases and J gave up 4 bases, with 12 bases separating them. CDR3 in amino acids: CASSPRGGYEQYF. The CDR3 nucleotides are TGTGCCAGCAGCCCTCGTGGGGGATACGAGCAGTACTTC. Full variable domain (outside the CDR3, taken from reference TRBV7-9 and TRBJ2-7): DTGVSQNPRHKITKRGQNVTFRCDPISEHNRLYWYRQTLGQGPEFLTYFQNEAQLEKSRLLSDRFSAERPKGSFSTLEIQRTEQGDSAMYLCASSPRGGYEQYFGPGTRLTVT.

This chain uses TRBV6-5 with TRBJ2-7; D uncertain. CDR1 and CDR2 (germline): MNHEY, SVGAGI. Trimming left V 5 bases short and J 7 bases short, with 15 bases between. CDR3 size: 13 residues. The CDR3 is CASSEDLLGEQYF. CDR3 DNA: TGTGCCAGCAGTGAAGACCTCCTTGGAGAGCAGTACTTC.

The chain carries TRBV11-3 and TRBJ1-5; D is unresolved. The CDR3 totals 13 residues. CDR1 and CDR2 from the germline V gene are SGHNT and YENEEA. The V end lost 3 bases, the J end lost 6 bases, and 9 bases lay between the germline ends. CDR3 protein: CASSFGVGQPQHF. CDR3 in DNA: TGTGCCAGCAGCTTTGGGGTGGGTCAGCCCCAGCATTTT.

This sequence joins TRBV27 and TRBJ2-7; 14 bases are shared with TRBD2. V trimming: 5 bases; J trimming: 0 bases; junction bases outside the gene matches: 6. CDR3 length: 17 amino acids. CDR1 and CDR2 (germline): MNHEY, SMNVEV (reference sequence). The DNA for the CDR3 is TGTGCCAGCAGTCCAGGACTAGCGGGGGGCACCTCCTACGAGCAGTACTTC. It yields the protein CASSPGLAGGTSYEQYF.

This sequence joins TRBV5-6 and TRBJ1-4; tentatively, D is TRBD1 (5 bases). The V end lost 1 base, the J end lost 0 bases, and 13 bases lay between the germline ends. The CDR3 is made up of 17 amino acids. Germline V gene lookup returns CDR1 SGHDT and CDR2 YYEEEE. In nucleotides, the CDR3 is TGTGCCAGCAGCTTGAGCGGGGGTGATGCAACTAATGAAAAACTGTTTTTT. Amino acids: CASSLSGGDATNEKLFF.

This clone was recorded a few times. Written as DNA, the CDR3 is TGCAGCGCCCAGGGACTTCGAGACGAGCAGTACTTC. Translation gives CSAQGLRDEQYF. The chain carries TRBV29-1 and TRBJ2-7; D is possibly TRBD2 (6 bases). The length of the CDR3 is 12 residues. Between the trimmed V and J ends, which lost 7 bases and 5 bases, there was a span of 15 bases. Germline assignment: CDR1 SQVTM and CDR2 ANQGSEA.

The chain links TRBV9 to TRBJ1-4; 8 bases agree with TRBD1. V shed 0 bases and J 3 bases; nucleotides not matched to a gene: 7. This CDR3 has 17 residues. Germline assignment: CDR1 SGDLS and CDR2 YYNGEE. CDR3 DNA sequence: TGTGCCAGCAGCGTAGCGGCAGGGGGCCCCTCTAATGAAAAACTGTTTTTT. Amino acids: CASSVAAGGPSNEKLFF.

This sequence joins TRBV4-1 and TRBJ1-1; 10 nucleotides match TRBD1. This CDR3 is 17 amino acids long. Trimming at V came to 4 bases and at J to 0 bases, leaving 8 bases not matched to a gene. CDR1 and CDR2 from the germline V gene are MGHRA and YSYEKL. The CDR3 DNA sequence: TGCGCCAGCAGCCTACCGAGGACAGGGGGTATGAACACTGAAGCTTTCTTT. This translates into CASSLPRTGGMNTEAFF.

There are a few counts of this clone. This sequence joins TRBV10-1 and TRBJ2-7; 9 nucleotides agree with TRBD1. CDR1 and CDR2 from the germline V gene are WNHNN and SYGVQD (reference sequence). The CDR3 extends over 14 amino acids. Germline trimming cut 6 bases from V and 6 bases from J; bases unmatched to any gene: 9. The CDR3: CASSGGTGGGEQYF. CDR3 nucleotides: TGCGCCAGCAGCGGGGGAACAGGGGGCGGCGAGCAGTACTTC.

This sequence joins TRBV6-5 and TRBJ1-5; D not resolved. V lost 1 base and J 7 bases, leaving 5 bases between the germline ends. Per the germline V gene, CDR1 is MNHEY and CDR2 is SVGAGI. The CDR3 contains 12 residues. CDR3 protein: CASSYWRQPQHF. CDR3 nucleotide sequence: TGTGCCAGCAGTTACTGGAGGCAGCCCCAGCATTTT.

This clone was detected only a few times. The V gene is TRBV9, the J gene TRBJ2-5; tentatively, D is TRBD2 (6 bases). CDR1 and CDR2 (germline): SGDLS, YYNGEE. Trimming shortened V by 0 bases and J by 3 bases, and 15 bases separated the two germline ends. CDR3 length: 16 residues. The CDR3 bases are TGTGCCAGCAGCGTAGGCCCCACGCGGGGAGAAGAGACCCAGTACTTC. It specifies CASSVGPTRGEETQYF.

This chain connects TRBV9 to TRBJ1-2; D gene ambiguous. The germline V gene has CDR1 SGDLS and CDR2 YYNGEE. The CDR3 sequence is 14 residues long. V gave up 7 bases and J gave up 3 bases, with 16 bases separating them. CDR3 amino acids: CASRFGSLDYGYTF. The DNA for the CDR3 is TGTGCCAGCCGTTTCGGGTCTTTAGACTATGGCTACACCTTC. The whole variable domain, filled in from reference TRBV9 and TRBJ1-2, reads DSGVTQTPKHLITATGQRVTLRCSPRSGDLSVYWYQQSLDQGLQFLIQYYNGEERAKGNILERFSAQQFPDLHSELNLSSLELGDSALYFCASRFGSLDYGYTFGSGTRLTVV.

This clone has just one count. This chain links TRBV5-4 with TRBJ2-5; 7 positions match TRBD1. CDR1 SGHNT and CDR2 YYREEE come from the germline V gene (reference sequence). J lost 3 bases, V lost 4 bases, and 12 bases had no gene match. This CDR3 comprises 16 residues. The CDR3 region is CASSQEKGQQKETQYF. The DNA for the CDR3 is TGTGCCAGCAGCCAAGAAAAGGGACAGCAAAAAGAGACCCAGTACTTC.

By share of the sample, this clone is medium-sized (0.01 to 0.1%). The chain combines TRBV5-6 with TRBJ1-3; D is uncertain. The CDR3 totals 16 residues. Germline-derived CDR1 and CDR2 are SGHDT and YYEEEE. The V end was cut by 0 bases, the J end by 4 bases, with 14 bases between. The CDR3 loop reads CASSLDPEPVGNTIYF. CDR3 nucleotides: TGTGCCAGCAGCTTGGACCCTGAGCCGGTGGGAAACACCATATATTTT.

The gene calls are TRBV7-3 and TRBJ1-6; a weak D match, TRBD1 (6 bases). Germline CDR1 reads SGHTA; CDR2 reads FQGTGA. This CDR3 contains 15 residues. V shed 0 bases and J shed 5 bases, with 8 bases lying between them. CDR3 in DNA: TGTGCCAGCAGCTTAACTGGGACAAATAATTCACCCCTCCACTTT. As protein: CASSLTGTNNSPLHF.

This clone was seen a single time. J is TRBJ2-2 and V is TRBV4-2; D uncertain. The CDR3 runs to 15 residues. V was trimmed by 5 bases and J by 5 bases, leaving 15 bases between them. CDR1 LGHNA and CDR2 YNFKEQ come from the germline V gene. CDR3 region: CASSVGVLGTGELFF. In nucleotides, the CDR3 is TGTGCCAGCAGCGTCGGCGTCTTGGGAACCGGGGAGCTGTTTTTT.

V is TRBV25-1 and J is TRBJ2-7; weak D call: TRBD2 (6 bases). The CDR3 consists of 11 residues. The germline V gene encodes CDR1 MGHDK and CDR2 SYGVNS. V dropped 11 bases and J dropped 2 bases, with 10 bases sitting between them. The CDR3 region has the DNA TGTGCCTCCCGCGGGACCTACGAGCAGTACTTC. This translates into CASRGTYEQYF.

This clone was recorded once. The chain employs TRBV4-1 and TRBJ2-4; 7 positions match TRBD1. Germline values: CDR1 MGHRA, CDR2 YSYEKL. This CDR3 region has 16 residues. After removal of 3 bases from V and 7 bases from J, the junction contained 12 bases not matched to a gene. The CDR3 reads CASSHTQTGVANIQYF. The CDR3, as DNA: TGCGCCAGCAGCCATACGCAAACAGGGGTCGCGAACATTCAGTACTTC.

The chain carries TRBV5-8 and TRBJ2-7; unclear D gene. The CDR3 length is 12 residues. V lost 2 bases and J 6 bases, leaving 9 bases between the germline ends. The V gene's germline CDR1 is SGHTS and CDR2 YDEGEE. CDR3 in DNA: TGTGCCAGCAGCTTAAGGTACGGCGAGCAGTACTTC. Translating gives CASSLRYGEQYF.

The V call is TRBV11-2, the J call TRBJ2-7; D remains ambiguous. The CDR3 spans 14 residues. Germline CDR1 reads SGHAT; CDR2 reads FQNNGV. Trimming took off 1 base at V and 5 bases at J, with 12 bases between the two ends. DNA of the CDR3: TGTGCCAGCAGCTTAGTAGAGAGGTTCCACGAGCAGTACTTC. Residues: CASSLVERFHEQYF.

The J gene is TRBJ1-1, the V gene TRBV5-1; D unresolved. Germline CDR1 reads SGHRS; CDR2 reads YFSETQ. V dropped 0 bases and J dropped 6 bases, with 9 bases sitting between them. CDR3 length equals 13 residues. The CDR3 coding sequence is TGCGCCAGCAGCTTGGCCTTGGGGTCTGAAGCTTTCTTT. Its protein product is CASSLALGSEAFF.

The chain employs TRBV4-1 and TRBJ1-1, with TRBD1 as a possible D gene (5 bases). Between the trimmed V and J ends, which lost 0 bases and 0 bases, there was a span of 17 bases. The length of the CDR3 is 18 residues. Germline lookup yields CDR1 MGHRA and CDR2 YSYEKL. The CDR3 spells CASSQERVTVAMNTEAFF. CDR3 in DNA: TGCGCCAGCAGCCAAGAACGTGTGACAGTGGCGATGAACACTGAAGCTTTCTTT.